The present T cell receptor beta chain was sequenced within a study of cytotoxic CD8 clonotypes in ibrutinib-treated CLL. Background on the study: Collecting the response samples happened after a median about twelve months of treatment, with a range of 6 to 36.

In this sample, this clone turned up a few times. Its antigen is not known. Findings and caveats of the study: Clonality increased at ibrutinib response and stayed stable in sustained remission. At progression, however, it fell back toward baseline.

Germline V lookup: CDR1 LGHNA, CDR2 YNFKEQ. J gave up 7 bases and V 1 base, and 6 bases lay outside the gene matches. The CDR3 runs to 16 residues. Generated by immunoSEQ multiplex PCR, the TCRdb table keeps only in-frame clones and is missing some. The repertoire consists of 300,000 to 400,000 clones, with around 66% occurring once and the leading ten covering roughly 6%. The rearrangement links TRBV4-2 to TRBJ1-6; TRBD1 matches 8 bases. The clonotype originates from a human donor with chronic lymphocytic leukemia. Source: PBMCs, taken after 36 months of ibrutinib treatment. The CDR3 here is CASSQVPRGHNSPLHF. CDR3 nucleotide sequence: TGTGCCAGCAGCCAAGTCCCCAGGGGGCACAATTCACCCCTCCACTTT.